This T cell receptor (beta chain) was recovered during a study of cytomegalovirus exposure and HLA in healthy donors. General observations from the study: Later analysis associated a missense DCLRE1C variant with TCR beta V- and J-gene trimming. Listed as cytomegalovirus-associated were 170 or so TCR beta chains.

It was with 60 Vbeta and 13 Jbeta primers that the PCR ran. Profiled with immunoSEQ multiplex PCR; TCRdb holds only in-frame clones, not every one. This table holds about 250,000 clones, under 80% found once. CDR1 SGHTA and CDR2 FQGNSA come from the germline V gene. This CDR3 comprises 17 residues. Trimming removed 4 bases at V and 10 bases at J, with 26 bases between. This clone has only a few counts. Its antigen is unknown. V gene TRBV7-2 combines with J gene TRBJ2-4; perhaps TRBD1 as D (6 bases). This sequence originates from a female donor in good health and CMV-seronegative. Input material: PBMCs. The CDR3 spells CASSSVPHLTGLGIQYF. CDR3 DNA: TGTGCCAGCAGCTCCGTACCACACTTGACAGGTTTGGGGATTCAGTACTTC.